The next 13 T cell receptor beta chains were all read from a single sample in a study of blood T cell repertoires in COVID-19. Produced via immunoSEQ multiplex PCR; TCRdb's table is partial and in-frame only. The table lists 95,000 to 150,000 clones, around nine tenths of them singletons. Material for sequencing was peripheral blood. The receptor set was obtained from a man between 45 and 60 years old with COVID-19, enrolled during active disease.

The rearrangement joins TRBV4-1 to TRBJ1-6; D remains unclear. The V gene's germline CDR1 is MGHRA and CDR2 YSYEKL. V was shortened by 0 bases and J by 10 bases, with 4 bases between the two germline ends. This CDR3 is 12 amino acids long. This CDR3 reads CASSQDRSPLHF. The CDR3 DNA reads TGCGCCAGCAGCCAAGATCGGTCACCCCTCCACTTT.

The rearrangement uses TRBV5-1 and TRBJ1-2; D is ambiguous. Germline CDR1 and CDR2: SGHRS and YFSETQ. The CDR3 is made up of 13 amino acids. V lost 4 bases and J lost 0, with 7 bases in between. CDR3 region: CASSVRANYGYTF. The CDR3 nucleotides are TGCGCCAGCAGCGTAAGAGCTAACTATGGCTACACCTTC.

This clone was picked up one time. V is TRBV11-3 and J is TRBJ2-7; D unclear. This CDR3 region has 12 residues. Germline V lookup: CDR1 SGHNT, CDR2 YENEEA. V was trimmed by 5 bases and J by 8 bases, leaving 13 bases between them. The CDR3 loop is CASSQGRGKQYF. CDR3 coding DNA: TGTGCCAGCAGCCAAGGTCGCGGTAAGCAGTACTTC.

The count of this clone is one. The chain uses TRBV18 and TRBJ1-3, with 10 bases lining up with TRBD1. CDR3 length: 16 amino acids. V shed 5 bases and J 4 bases; nucleotides not matched to a gene: 8. Germline V gene data show CDR1 as KGHSH and CDR2 as LQKENI. DNA for the CDR3: TGTGCCAGCTCATCAACCGGGACAGGGGACGGAAACACCATATATTTT. Protein product: CASSSTGTGDGNTIYF.

The chain has TRBV19 and TRBJ1-1; a weak D match, TRBD1 (6 bases). From germline, CDR1 is LNHDA and CDR2 SQIVND (reference sequence). This CDR3 comprises 15 residues. The V and J ends lost 5 bases and 4 bases respectively, with 17 bases between them. Here the CDR3 DNA reads TGTGCCAGTAGTCCCTCGACAGGTCTCGGCACTGAAGCTTTCTTT. It specifies CASSPSTGLGTEAFF.

The CDR3, as DNA: TGTGCAAGTCGCTTTATCAGGGACAGGGGCATGTCGGACAATGAGCAGTTCTTC. Protein product: CASRFIRDRGMSDNEQFF. The V and J genes are TRBV12-2 and TRBJ2-1; TRBD1 reflects the table's D call only, with no check against the DNA. TRBV12-2 is given as a pseudogene. The CDR3 runs to 18 residues.

J is TRBJ2-3 and V is TRBV29-1; maybe TRBD1 (6 bases). Germline loops: CDR1 SQVTM, CDR2 ANQGSEA. The CDR3 totals 11 residues. V lost 5 bases to trimming and J lost 4 bases, with 7 bases between them. The chain's CDR3 is CSVSGADTQYF. The CDR3 coding sequence is TGCAGCGTTTCAGGGGCAGATACGCAGTATTTT.

The chain has TRBV7-9 and TRBJ1-3, with D possibly TRBD1 on 6 matching bases. Deletions cut 4 bases from V and 0 bases from J, with 16 bases between. The CDR3 runs to 17 residues. Germline V gene data show CDR1 as SEHNR and CDR2 as FQNEAQ (reference sequence). The CDR3 here is CASSSPTTGNSGNTIYF. The CDR3 coding sequence is TGTGCCAGCAGCTCTCCCACGACAGGCAACTCTGGAAACACCATATATTTT.

The rearrangement links TRBV29-1 to TRBJ2-3, with a tentative D call TRBD1 (6 bases). The CDR3 covers 14 residues. Trimming left V 2 bases short and J 0 bases short, with 9 bases between. CDR1 SQVTM and CDR2 ANQGSEA come from the germline V gene. CDR3 nucleotides: TGCAGCGTTGAAAGGACAGCTAGCACAGATACGCAGTATTTT. Amino acid sequence: CSVERTASTDTQYF.

The CDR3 region has the DNA TGTGCCAGCAGTTTAACTAGCGGGAGTAGCTACAATGAGCAGTTCTTC. Encoded protein: CASSLTSGSSYNEQFF. The J gene is TRBJ2-1, the V gene TRBV28, with TRBD2 identical over 11 bases. The germline V gene encodes CDR1 MDHEN and CDR2 SYDVKM. The CDR3 covers 16 residues. Trimming removed 2 bases from V and 3 bases from J; junction bases left unmatched: 3.

The CDR3, as DNA: TGTGCAAGTCGCTTAGTCGGGGGACAGGATCGCTCCTACAATGAGCAGTTCTTC. Translating gives CASRLVGGQDRSYNEQFF. J is TRBJ2-1 and V is TRBV12-2; the table's D call of TRBD1 was not tested on the DNA. TRBV12-2 is marked as a pseudogene. This CDR3 has 18 residues.

The gene calls are TRBV5-5 and TRBJ2-1, with D hard to call. V lost 4 bases and J lost 5, with 4 bases in between. The CDR3 contains 11 residues. CDR1 is SGHKS, CDR2 YYEKEE, per germline (reference sequence). The CDR3 region is CASSLNNEQFF. CDR3 coding DNA: TGTGCCAGCAGCCTAAACAATGAGCAGTTCTTC. Variable domain in full (rest from reference TRBV5-5 and TRBJ2-1): DAGVTQSPTHLIKTRGQQVTLRCSPISGHKSVSWYQQVLGQGPQFIFQYYEKEERGRGNFPDRFSARQFPNYSSELNVNALLLGDSALYLCASSLNNEQFFGPGTRLTVL.

For the CDR3, the DNA is TGCAGTGCTAGTACTAGCGGAATTAGCACAGATACGCAGTATTTT. Its translation: CSASTSGISTDTQYF. The J gene is TRBJ2-3, the V gene TRBV20-1, with 8 bases that match TRBD2. CDR3 length equals 15 residues. CDR1 is DFQATT, CDR2 SNEGSKA, per germline (reference sequence). Unmatched junction bases numbered 5, after V lost 3 bases and J lost 0 bases.